This TCR beta chain is from a study of spatial heterogeneity in lung cancer. About the study: Detected beta-chain sequences consistently exceeded alpha-chain sequences.

From the 5' RACE reads, TCRdb called clonotypes with MiXCR, one entry per CDR3 protein. The table lists under 8,500 distinct CDR3 sequences, 9.6% of them singletons, with more than 10% in the top ten. Findings and caveats of the study: Ubiquitous and regional nonsynonymous mutations were tracked by counts of ubiquitous and regional expanded TCRs, respectively. For expanded intratumoral alpha and beta TCRs, counts tracked tumor mutation counts.

Sample share makes this clonotype medium-sized. The antigen remains unidentified. The CDR3 loop spans 14 amino acids. Trimming pared 3 bases from V and 5 bases from J, leaving 14 bases between. Time point indicated: sample taken at primary tumor resection. Around 68 TRACERx patients with early, untreated non-small cell lung cancer donated samples. Sequencing of whole RNA from tumor, nontumor lung or frozen PBMC involved no sorting. V and J are TRBV12-3 or TRBV12-4 and TRBJ2-7, with TRBD2 as a possible D gene (6 bases). Sequencing was performed on lung tumor tissue, taken at surgery. The clonotype originates from a male donor with early-stage non-small cell lung cancer. The CDR3 region is CASSFYGSGHEQYF. CDR3 in DNA: TGTGCCAGCAGTTTTTACGGGAGCGGTCACGAGCAGTACTTC.